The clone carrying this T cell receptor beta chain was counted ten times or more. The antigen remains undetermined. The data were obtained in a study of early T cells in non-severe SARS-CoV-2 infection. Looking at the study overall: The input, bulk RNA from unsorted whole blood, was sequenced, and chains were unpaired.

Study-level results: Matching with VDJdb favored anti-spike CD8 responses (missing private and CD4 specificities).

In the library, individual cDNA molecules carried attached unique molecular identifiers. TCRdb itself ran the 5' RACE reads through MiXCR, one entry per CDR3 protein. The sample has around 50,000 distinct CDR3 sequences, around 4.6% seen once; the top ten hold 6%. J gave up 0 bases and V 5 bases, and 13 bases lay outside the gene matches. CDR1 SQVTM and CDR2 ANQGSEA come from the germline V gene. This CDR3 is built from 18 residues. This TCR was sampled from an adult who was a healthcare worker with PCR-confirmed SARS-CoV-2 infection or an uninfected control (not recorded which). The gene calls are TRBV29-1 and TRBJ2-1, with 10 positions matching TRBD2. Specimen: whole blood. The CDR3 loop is CSVLSSGRFPSSYNEQFF. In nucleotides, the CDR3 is TGCAGCGTTCTAAGTAGCGGGAGGTTTCCTAGCTCCTACAATGAGCAGTTCTTC.